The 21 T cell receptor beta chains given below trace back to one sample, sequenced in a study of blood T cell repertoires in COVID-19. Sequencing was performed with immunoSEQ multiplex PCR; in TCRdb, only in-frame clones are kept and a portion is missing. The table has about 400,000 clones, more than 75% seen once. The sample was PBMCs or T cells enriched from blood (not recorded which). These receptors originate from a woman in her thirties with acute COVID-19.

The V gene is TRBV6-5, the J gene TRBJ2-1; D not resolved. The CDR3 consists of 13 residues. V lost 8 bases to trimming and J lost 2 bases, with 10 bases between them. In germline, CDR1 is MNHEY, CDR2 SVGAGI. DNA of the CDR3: TGTGCCAGCGGCGTACAGCCCTACAATGAGCAGTTCTTC. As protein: CASGVQPYNEQFF.

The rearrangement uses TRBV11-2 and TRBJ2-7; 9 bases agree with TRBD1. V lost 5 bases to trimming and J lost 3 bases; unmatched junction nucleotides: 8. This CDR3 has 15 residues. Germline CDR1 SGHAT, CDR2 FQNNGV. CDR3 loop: CASSLGQGTLYEQYF. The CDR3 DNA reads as TGTGCCAGCAGCCTCGGACAGGGGACGCTCTACGAGCAGTACTTC.

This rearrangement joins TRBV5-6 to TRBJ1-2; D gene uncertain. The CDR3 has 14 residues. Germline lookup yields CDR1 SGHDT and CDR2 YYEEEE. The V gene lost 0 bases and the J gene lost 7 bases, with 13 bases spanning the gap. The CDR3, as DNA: TGTGCCAGCAGCTTGGGGCCAGTACAGCTTGGCTACACCTTC. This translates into CASSLGPVQLGYTF.

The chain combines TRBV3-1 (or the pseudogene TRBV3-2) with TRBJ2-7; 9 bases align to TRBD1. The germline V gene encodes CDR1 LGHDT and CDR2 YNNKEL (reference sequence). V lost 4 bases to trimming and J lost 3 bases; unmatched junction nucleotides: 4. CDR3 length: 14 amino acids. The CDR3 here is CASSLGTGFYEQYF. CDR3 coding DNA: TGTGCCAGCAGCCTCGGGACAGGGTTCTACGAGCAGTACTTC.

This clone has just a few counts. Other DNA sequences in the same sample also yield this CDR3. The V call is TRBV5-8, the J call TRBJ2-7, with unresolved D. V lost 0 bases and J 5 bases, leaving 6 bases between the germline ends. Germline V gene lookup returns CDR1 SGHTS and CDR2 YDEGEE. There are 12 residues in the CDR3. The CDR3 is CASSLAVHEQYF. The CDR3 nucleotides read TGTGCCAGCAGCTTGGCTGTTCACGAGCAGTACTTC. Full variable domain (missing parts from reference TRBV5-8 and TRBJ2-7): EAGVTQSPTHLIKTRGQQATLRCSPISGHTSVYWYQQALGLGLQFLLWYDEGEERNRGNFPPRFSGRQFPNYSSELNVNALELEDSALYLCASSLAVHEQYFGPGTRLTVT.

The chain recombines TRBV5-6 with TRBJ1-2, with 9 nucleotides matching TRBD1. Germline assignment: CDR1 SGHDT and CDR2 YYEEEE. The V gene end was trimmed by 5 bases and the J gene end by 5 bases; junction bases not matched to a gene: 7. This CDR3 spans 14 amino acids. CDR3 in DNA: TGTGCCAGCAGGGAACAGGGGGCGAATTATGGCTACACCTTC. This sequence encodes CASREQGANYGYTF.

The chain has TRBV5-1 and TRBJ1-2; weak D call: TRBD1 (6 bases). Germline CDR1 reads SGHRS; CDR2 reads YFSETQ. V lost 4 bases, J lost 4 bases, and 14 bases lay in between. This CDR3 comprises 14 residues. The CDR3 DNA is TGCGCCAGCAGCCAGTCTGGACAGATCTATGGCTACACCTTC. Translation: CASSQSGQIYGYTF.

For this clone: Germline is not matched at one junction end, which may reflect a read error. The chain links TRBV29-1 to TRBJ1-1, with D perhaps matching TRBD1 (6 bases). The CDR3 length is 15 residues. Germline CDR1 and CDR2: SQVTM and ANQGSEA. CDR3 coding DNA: TGCAGCGTTGAAGTTGTTGCAGGGGTGAATACTGAAGCTTTCTTT. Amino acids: CSVEVVAGVNTEAFF. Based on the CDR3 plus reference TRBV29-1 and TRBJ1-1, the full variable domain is SAVISQKPSRDICQRGTSLTIQCQVDSQVTMMFWYRQQPGQSLTLIATANQGSEATYESGFVIDKFPISRPNLTFSTLTVSNMSPEDSSIYLCSVEVVAGVNTEAFFGQGTRLTVV.

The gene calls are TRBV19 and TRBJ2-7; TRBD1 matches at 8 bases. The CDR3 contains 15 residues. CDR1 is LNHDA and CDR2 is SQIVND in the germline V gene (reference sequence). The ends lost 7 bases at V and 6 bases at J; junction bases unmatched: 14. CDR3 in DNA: TGTGCCAGTACTTCTGCAGGGGGCAGCGGAGGCGAGCAGTACTTC. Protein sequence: CASTSAGGSGGEQYF.

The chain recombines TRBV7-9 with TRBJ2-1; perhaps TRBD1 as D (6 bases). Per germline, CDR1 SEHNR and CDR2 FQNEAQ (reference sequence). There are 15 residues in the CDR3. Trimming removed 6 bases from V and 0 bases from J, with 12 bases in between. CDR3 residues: CASSPGAPSYNEQFF. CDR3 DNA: TGTGCCAGCAGTCCAGGGGCCCCCTCCTACAATGAGCAGTTCTTC.

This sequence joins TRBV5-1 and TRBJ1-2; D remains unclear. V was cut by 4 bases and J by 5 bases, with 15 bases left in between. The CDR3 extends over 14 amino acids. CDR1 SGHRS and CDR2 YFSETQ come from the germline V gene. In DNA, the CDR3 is TGCGCCAGCAGCGGGGAATCCTCGGGGTATGGCTACACCTTC. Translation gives CASSGESSGYGYTF.

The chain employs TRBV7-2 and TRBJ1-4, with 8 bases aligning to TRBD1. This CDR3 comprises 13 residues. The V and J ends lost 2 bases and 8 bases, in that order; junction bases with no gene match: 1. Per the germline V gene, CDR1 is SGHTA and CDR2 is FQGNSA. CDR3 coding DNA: TGTGCCAGCAGCTTATCAGGGGGCGAAAAACTGTTTTTT. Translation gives CASSLSGGEKLFF.

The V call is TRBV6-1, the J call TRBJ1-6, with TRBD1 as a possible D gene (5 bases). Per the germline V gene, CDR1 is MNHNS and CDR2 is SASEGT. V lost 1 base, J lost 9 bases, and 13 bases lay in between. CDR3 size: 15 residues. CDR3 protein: CASSEGGRGSSPLHF. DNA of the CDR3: TGTGCCAGCAGTGAAGGTGGGAGGGGCTCTTCACCCCTCCACTTT.

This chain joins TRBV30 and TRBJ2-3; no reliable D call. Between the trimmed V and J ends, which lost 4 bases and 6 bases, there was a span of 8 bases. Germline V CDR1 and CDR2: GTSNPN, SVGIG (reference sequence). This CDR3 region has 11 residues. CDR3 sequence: CAWTDIDTQYF. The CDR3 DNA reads TGTGCCTGGACCGACATCGATACGCAGTATTTT.

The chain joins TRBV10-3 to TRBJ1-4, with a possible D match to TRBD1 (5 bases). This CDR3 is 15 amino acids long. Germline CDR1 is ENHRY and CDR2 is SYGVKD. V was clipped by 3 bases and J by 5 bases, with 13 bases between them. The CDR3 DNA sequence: TGTGCCATCAGTGAAGCGGGCAGGGAGAATGAAAAACTGTTTTTT. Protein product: CAISEAGRENEKLFF.

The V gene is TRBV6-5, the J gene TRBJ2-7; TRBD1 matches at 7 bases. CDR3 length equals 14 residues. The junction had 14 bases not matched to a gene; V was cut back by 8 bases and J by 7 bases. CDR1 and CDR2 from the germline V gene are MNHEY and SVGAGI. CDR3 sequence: CASVQRQGQSEQYF. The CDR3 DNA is TGTGCCAGCGTGCAGCGTCAGGGACAGAGTGAGCAGTACTTC.

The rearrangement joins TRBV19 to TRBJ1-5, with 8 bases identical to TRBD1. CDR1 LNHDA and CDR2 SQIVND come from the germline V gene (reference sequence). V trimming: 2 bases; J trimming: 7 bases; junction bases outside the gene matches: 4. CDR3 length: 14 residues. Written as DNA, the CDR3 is TGTGCCAGTAGTATACGCACAGGGGGACAGCCCCAGCATTTT. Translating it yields CASSIRTGGQPQHF.

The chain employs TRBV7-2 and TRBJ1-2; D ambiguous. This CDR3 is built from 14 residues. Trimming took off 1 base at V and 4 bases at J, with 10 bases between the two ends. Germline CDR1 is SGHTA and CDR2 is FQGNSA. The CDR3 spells CASSLVTGPYGYTF. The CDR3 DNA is TGTGCCAGCAGCTTAGTTACGGGTCCCTATGGCTACACCTTC.

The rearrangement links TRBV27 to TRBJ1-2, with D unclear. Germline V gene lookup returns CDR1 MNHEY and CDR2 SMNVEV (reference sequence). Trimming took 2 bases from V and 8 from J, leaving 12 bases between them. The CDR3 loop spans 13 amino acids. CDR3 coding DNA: TGTGCCAGCAGTTTAAGAGGCCCGCACGGCTACACCTTC. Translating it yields CASSLRGPHGYTF.

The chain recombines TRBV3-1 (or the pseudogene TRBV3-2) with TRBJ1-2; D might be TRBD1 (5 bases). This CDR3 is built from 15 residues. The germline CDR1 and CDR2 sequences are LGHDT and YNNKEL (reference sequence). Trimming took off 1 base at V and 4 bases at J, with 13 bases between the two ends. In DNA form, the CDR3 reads TGTGCCAGCAGCCAAGCCCGCGGGACGGTCTATGGCTACACCTTC. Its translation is CASSQARGTVYGYTF.

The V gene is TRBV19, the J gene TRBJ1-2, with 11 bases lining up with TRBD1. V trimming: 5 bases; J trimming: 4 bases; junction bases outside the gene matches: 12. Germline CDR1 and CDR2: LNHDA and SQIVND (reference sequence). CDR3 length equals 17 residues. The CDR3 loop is CASSPGGTGGSFYGYTF. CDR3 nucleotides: TGTGCCAGTAGTCCCGGTGGGACAGGGGGTTCCTTCTATGGCTACACCTTC. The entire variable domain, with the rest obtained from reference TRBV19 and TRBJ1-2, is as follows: DGGITQSPKYLFRKEGQNVTLSCEQNLNHDAMYWYRQDPGQGLRLIYYSQIVNDFQKGDIAEGYSVSREKKESFPLTVTSAQKNPTAFYLCASSPGGTGGSFYGYTFGSGTRLTVV.